A selection of T cell receptor beta chains follows, all from one sample in a study of PD-L1 blockade in urothelial cancer. The protocol was immunoSEQ multiplex PCR, while the TCRdb copy is restricted to in-frame clones and leaves out a portion. The table lists tens of thousands of clones, about 90% of them singletons. The source was PBMCs, collected around atezolizumab (anti-PD-L1) treatment. The receptors were sampled from a man in his fifties or sixties with urothelial cancer. Both conserved end residues are part of each CDR3. D genes are given only for firm matches. Not every row has a clone size; where given, it reads once, few, many or a size class.

D gene,clone size,J gene,V gene,CDR3 DNA,CDR3 protein
.,.,TRBJ1-2,TRBV7-9,TGTGCCAGCAGCCCCCCGGGGCAGGAGCGGGGTGGCTACACCTTC,CASSPPGQERGGYTF
TRBD2,.,TRBJ2-7,TRBV19,TGTGCCAGTAGTATGGGACTAGCGGGGACCTACGAGCAGTACTTC,CASSMGLAGTYEQYF
.,.,TRBJ2-1,TRBV5-1,TGCGCCAGCAGCTTGGGAGGCGGGGATGCCTACAATGAGCAGTTCTTC,CASSLGGGDAYNEQFF
.,.,TRBJ2-1,TRBV4-3,TGCGCCAGCAGCCAAGACAGACAGAATGAGCAGTTCTTC,CASSQDRQNEQFF
.,.,TRBJ1-1,TRBV10-3,TGTGCCATCAGTGAGTCGGGGGCCCTTATGAACACTGAAGCTTTCTTT,CAISESGALMNTEAFF
TRBD1,.,TRBJ2-5,TRBV28,TGTGCCAGCAGCCCTACGGGACAGGGGAAGGTCAGGGAGACCCAGTACTTC,CASSPTGQGKVRETQYF
TRBD1,.,TRBJ2-7,TRBV2,TGTGCCAGCAAGGTGGAACAGGGGAATTACGAGCAGTACTTC,CASKVEQGNYEQYF
.,.,TRBJ2-7,TRBV28,TGTGCCAGCAGTTGGGGCCCCATTTCGGAGCAGTACTTC,CASSWGPISEQYF
.,.,TRBJ1-5,TRBV28,TGTGCCAGCAGTACATCCCGGCCCCAGCATTTT,CASSTSRPQHF
TRBD1,.,TRBJ1-1,TRBV27,TGTGCCAGCAGGGGGGAGGACAGGGCTGAAGCTTTCTTT,CASRGEDRAEAFF
.,.,TRBJ2-1,TRBV18,TGTGCCAGCTCACAGCCTAGGGGGGGCTCGTACAATGAGCAGTTCTTC,CASSQPRGGSYNEQFF
TRBD1,.,TRBJ1-1,TRBV4-2,TGTGCCAGCAGCCAAGAGCAGGGGGACAACACTGAAGCTTTCTTT,CASSQEQGDNTEAFF
.,few,TRBJ1-5,TRBV20-1,TGCAGTGCTACAGGCCCCAGGGCCCAGCATTTT,CSATGPRAQHF
.,few,TRBJ1-4,TRBV29-1,TGCAGCGTTTATGAGGGCCTCATGGGGAAACTGTTTTTT,CSVYEGLMGKLFF
.,.,TRBJ2-1,TRBV11-3,TGTGCCAGCAGCTACCGATCTTCGGGTTCCTACAATGAGCAGTTCTTC,CASSYRSSGSYNEQFF
.,.,TRBJ2-1,TRBV4-3,TGCGCCAGCAGCCAAGATCTGGGGCGGGGTAATGAGCAGTTCTTC,CASSQDLGRGNEQFF
.,.,TRBJ2-1,TRBV19,TGTGCCAGTAGCCTAGCCTCAGGCAGTACCTACAATGAGCAGTTCTTC,CASSLASGSTYNEQFF
.,.,TRBJ1-2,TRBV27,TGTGCCAGCAGCCGAGACAGAAAATATGGCTACACCTTC,CASSRDRKYGYTF
.,.,TRBJ2-3,TRBV7-2,TGTGCCAGCAGCCCAACCTTTAGCGCTAGCACAGATACGCAGTATTTT,CASSPTFSASTDTQYF
TRBD1,.,TRBJ2-4,TRBV9,TGTGCCAGCAGCGCGCAAACTGACAGGGGGCACATTCAGTACTTC,CASSAQTDRGHIQYF
.,.,TRBJ2-1,TRBV9,TGTGCCAGCAGCGTAGAAGGCGGTCTGTCCTACAATGAGCAGTTCTTC,CASSVEGGLSYNEQFF
.,.,TRBJ1-2,TRBV19,TGTGCCAGTAGTATAACGGACGCGGGATACTATGGCTACACCTTC,CASSITDAGYYGYTF
.,.,TRBJ2-1,TRBV11-2,TGTGCCAGCAGTCCAGGACTCCTTGACAATGAGCAGTTCTTC,CASSPGLLDNEQFF
.,once,TRBJ2-4,TRBV28,TGTGCCAGCAGACTACAGGGTTGGAGTGGAAACATTCAGTACTTC,CASRLQGWSGNIQYF
.,few,TRBJ1-1,TRBV19,TGTGCCAGTATGAAGGGACAAATGAACACTGAAGCTTTCTTT,CASMKGQMNTEAFF
TRBD2,.,TRBJ2-5,TRBV5-1,TGCGCCAGCAGCCCGAGGGCCAGCGGGGGTGAGACCCAGTACTTC,CASSPRASGGETQYF
TRBD2,.,TRBJ2-5,TRBV11-2,TGTGCCAGCAGCCCCAGACTAGCGGGGAACCAAGAGACCCAGTACTTC,CASSPRLAGNQETQYF
TRBD2,.,TRBJ2-7,TRBV19,TGTGCCAGTAGTATAACTAGCGAATACGAGCAGTACTTC,CASSITSEYEQYF